This T cell receptor beta chain was sequenced during a study of T cell repertoires in cytomegalovirus infection. This clonotype was recorded at least ten times. Its antigen is undetermined. Findings of the study overall: There were HLA-C-restricted CMV-specific TCR beta clonotypes dominating the ex vivo response.

Trimming removed 4 bases from V and 2 bases from J; junction bases left unmatched: 5. The length of the CDR3 is 15 residues. Germline CDR1 and CDR2: SGHVS and FQNEAQ. TCRdb used MiXCR to reprocess the reads, holding one entry per CDR3 protein. Here the sample spans approximately 300,000 distinct CDR3 sequences, almost 30% being singletons. The sequence was obtained from a human donor in good health (CMV status not recorded). Some clones in this sample may be carry-over from other donors' samples. The chain employs TRBV7-8 and TRBJ2-5, with 9 bases fitting TRBD1. Material: cultured PBMCs, obtained from culture after CMV antigen stimulation. The CDR3 loop is CASSSAGTGQETQYF. The CDR3 DNA is TGTGCCAGCAGCTCCGCCGGGACAGGGCAAGAGACCCAGTACTTC.